The 23 T cell receptor beta chains presented below share a single source sample, sequenced in a study of blood T cell repertoires in COVID-19. Some clones are missing from TCRdb's copy, which holds only in-frame ones; the method was immunoSEQ multiplex PCR. The sample has 250,000 to 300,000 clones, around 90% seen once. Sequenced material: PBMCs or T cells enriched from blood (not recorded which). These receptors were obtained from a woman in her sixties or seventies in a cohort exposed to, infected with or recovered from COVID-19 (not recorded which).

The CDR3 protein is CASRTGGGDTGELFF. In DNA form, the CDR3 reads TGTGCCAGTAGAACAGGGGGCGGGGACACCGGGGAGCTGTTTTTT. The chain is built from TRBV19 and TRBJ2-2, with 9 bases fitting TRBD1. The CDR3 is 15 residues long. Germline lookup yields CDR1 LNHDA and CDR2 SQIVND (reference sequence). After removal of 6 bases from V and 3 bases from J, the junction contained 5 bases not matched to a gene.

J is TRBJ2-5 and V is TRBV6-5; 8 bases fit TRBD1. The CDR3 spans 16 residues. With 1 base clipped from V and 1 base from J, the junction kept 5 bases outside the gene matches. The germline gives CDR1 MNHEY, CDR2 SVGAGI. DNA for the CDR3: TGTGCCAGCAGTTACTTCCCGGGACAGGTCCAAGAGACCCAGTACTTC. This encodes CASSYFPGQVQETQYF.

The sample holds one count of this clone. J is TRBJ1-3 and V is TRBV7-2, with D unresolved. The CDR3 consists of 13 residues. Germline V lookup: CDR1 SGHTA, CDR2 FQGNSA. Deletions cut 7 bases from V and 0 bases from J, with 7 bases between. The CDR3 loop reads CASTLSSGNTIYF. CDR3 nucleotides: TGTGCCAGCACCCTATCCTCTGGAAACACCATATATTTT.

The V and J genes are TRBV28 and TRBJ1-2, with a weak D call TRBD1 (5 bases). CDR1 MDHEN and CDR2 SYDVKM come from the germline V gene. V was shortened by 3 bases and J by 2 bases, with 7 bases between the two germline ends. The CDR3 is 13 residues long. CDR3 amino acids: CASSFGGNYGYTF. Written as DNA, the CDR3 is TGTGCCAGCAGTTTCGGGGGGAACTATGGCTACACCTTC.

Here the CDR3 DNA reads TGTGCCAGCAGACGGGGGAACACTGAAGCTTTCTTT. It translates to CASRRGNTEAFF. The V gene is TRBV2, the J gene TRBJ1-1, with D unresolved. Trimming removed 6 bases from V and 1 base from J, with 6 bases in between. CDR1 is SNHLY, CDR2 FYNNEI, per germline. The CDR3 has 12 amino acids.

The chain couples TRBV24-1 to TRBJ2-1, with TRBD2 identical over 13 bases. The ends lost 5 bases at V and 8 bases at J; junction bases unmatched: 8. This CDR3 has 16 residues. CDR1 KGHDR and CDR2 SFDVKD come from the germline V gene. The CDR3 DNA reads as TGTGCCACCAGTGCCTCCGGGACTAGCGGGAAGGATGAGCAGTTCTTC. It is translated as CATSASGTSGKDEQFF.

The rearrangement links TRBV3-1 (or the pseudogene TRBV3-2) to TRBJ2-5, with 8 bases lining up with TRBD1. The CDR3 extends over 16 amino acids. Germline trimming cut 1 base from V and 5 bases from J; bases unmatched to any gene: 9. The germline CDR1 and CDR2 sequences are LGHDT and YNNKEL (reference sequence). CDR3 residues: CASSQGLGQVIETQYF. CDR3 DNA: TGTGCCAGCAGCCAAGGACTGGGACAGGTCATCGAGACCCAGTACTTC.

The chain links TRBV24-1 to TRBJ2-1; TRBD1 matches 9 bases. Germline trimming cut 9 bases from V and 9 bases from J; bases unmatched to any gene: 23. The CDR3 length is 18 residues. Looked up from germline, CDR1 is KGHDR and CDR2 is SFDVKD. The CDR3 protein is CATGGDRVSSGRRGEQFF. The CDR3 DNA follows: TGTGCCACCGGAGGGGACAGGGTCTCGTCCGGCAGAAGGGGTGAGCAGTTCTTC.

The chain is built from TRBV2 and TRBJ1-3, with D unclear. The CDR3 runs to 16 residues. The ends were cut back, 3 bases at V and 0 bases at J, with 12 bases in the middle. Germline values: CDR1 SNHLY, CDR2 FYNNEI. DNA for the CDR3: TGTGCCAGCAGTGACCTGAGAGCTTACTCTGGAAACACCATATATTTT. This encodes CASSDLRAYSGNTIYF.

The V and J genes are TRBV5-4 and TRBJ1-3; 9 bases fit TRBD1. V lost 4 bases and J lost 0; bases outside the gene matches: 11. Germline lookup yields CDR1 SGHNT and CDR2 YYREEE (reference sequence). The CDR3 is 18 amino acids. CDR3 loop: CASSHDPGTGSSGNTIYF. The DNA of the CDR3 is TGTGCCAGCAGCCATGACCCCGGGACAGGGAGCTCTGGAAACACCATATATTTT.

Here the CDR3 DNA reads TGTGCCAGCATCTCTAGTCTAGCGGACACCGGGGAGCTGTTTTTT. Its translation is CASISSLADTGELFF. The rearrangement uses TRBV6-8 and TRBJ2-2; 7 bases line up with TRBD2. Looked up from germline, CDR1 is MNHGY and CDR2 is SAAAGT. V gave up 7 bases and J gave up 3 bases; unmatched junction bases: 8. The length of the CDR3 is 15 residues.

The CDR3 reads CASSEVEGYTF. The CDR3 nucleotides are TGTGCCAGCAGTGAAGTAGAGGGCTACACCTTC. J is TRBJ1-2 and V is TRBV25-1; D uncertain. V was shortened by 2 bases and J by 8 bases, with 6 bases between the two germline ends. Germline values: CDR1 MGHDK, CDR2 SYGVNS. The CDR3 spans 11 residues.

J is TRBJ1-1 and V is TRBV7-2, with 9 positions matching TRBD1. With 8 bases clipped from V and 6 bases from J, the junction kept 4 bases outside the gene matches. CDR1 is SGHTA and CDR2 is FQGNSA in the germline V gene. CDR3 length: 12 residues. CDR3 in DNA: TGTGCCAGCGGAACAGGGGGCGCTGAAGCTTTCTTT. As protein: CASGTGGAEAFF.

The CDR3 protein is CASSSRPQETQYF. CDR3 DNA: TGCGCCAGCAGCTCCAGGCCACAAGAGACCCAGTACTTC. The chain employs TRBV5-1 and TRBJ2-5; D unclear. The CDR3 consists of 13 residues. CDR1 is SGHRS, CDR2 YFSETQ, per germline. V was clipped by 3 bases and J by 2 bases, with 8 bases between them.

Details on this clone: At one end the junction does not follow the germline gene, possibly because of a read error. The chain is built from TRBV7-7 and TRBJ2-3; 8 bases fit TRBD2. CDR1 is SSHAT and CDR2 is FNYEAQ in the germline V gene (reference sequence). This CDR3 spans 15 amino acids. The CDR3 nucleotides are TGTGCTAGCAGCCCCAGCAGCGGGAGCGCAGATACGCAGTATTTT. Protein product: CASSPSSGSADTQYF.

The chain employs TRBV19 and TRBJ2-2, with TRBD2 matching over 10 bases. V gave up 2 bases and J gave up 6 bases; unmatched junction bases: 6. The CDR3 loop spans 16 amino acids. CDR1 is LNHDA and CDR2 is SQIVND in the germline V gene (reference sequence). DNA of the CDR3: TGTGCCAGTAGTATACCTCTAGCGGGAGTGGCCGGGGAGCTGTTTTTT. This gives the protein CASSIPLAGVAGELFF.

This chain uses TRBV7-3 with TRBJ2-1; maybe TRBD2 (5 bases). Trimming took off 5 bases at V and 6 bases at J, with 14 bases between the two ends. CDR1 SGHTA and CDR2 FQGTGA come from the germline V gene. The CDR3 loop spans 14 amino acids. The CDR3 bases are TGTGCCAGCAGCGCTCCGGGAACCCCCAATGAGCAGTTCTTC. Amino acids: CASSAPGTPNEQFF. Using reference TRBV7-3 and TRBJ2-1 for the parts outside the CDR3, the full variable domain is GAGVSQTPSNKVTEKGKYVELRCDPISGHTALYWYRQSLGQGPEFLIYFQGTGAADDSGLPNDRFFAVRPEGSVSTLKIQRTERGDSAVYLCASSAPGTPNEQFFGPGTRLTVL.

V and J are TRBV9 and TRBJ2-6; D is unresolved. V was trimmed by 0 bases and J by 0 bases, leaving 4 bases between them. The CDR3 runs to 15 residues. The germline V gene has CDR1 SGDLS and CDR2 YYNGEE. CDR3 residues: CASSVGVSGANVLTF. CDR3 nucleotide sequence: TGTGCCAGCAGCGTAGGCGTCTCTGGGGCCAACGTCCTGACTTTC.

This clone was observed once. V and J are TRBV28 and TRBJ2-7, with 9 positions matching TRBD1. Germline V CDR1 and CDR2: MDHEN, SYDVKM. V lost 4 bases to trimming and J lost 2 bases; unmatched junction nucleotides: 12. The CDR3 is 17 amino acids. CDR3 in amino acids: CASSWDGGTGRTYEQYF. The CDR3 coding sequence is TGTGCCAGCAGTTGGGACGGCGGGACAGGGAGGACCTACGAGCAGTACTTC. The whole variable domain, filled in from reference TRBV28 and TRBJ2-7, reads DVKVTQSSRYLVKRTGEKVFLECVQDMDHENMFWYRQDPGLGLRLIYFSYDVKMKEKGDIPEGYSVSREKKERFSLILESASTNQTSMYLCASSWDGGTGRTYEQYFGPGTRLTVT.

Comment on this clone: The junction departs from germline at one end; a sequencing error may be responsible. The CDR3 DNA is TGTACCAGCAGTCCGACAGGGTTCGGGGAGCTGTTTTTT. Translated: CTSSPTGFGELFF. The chain uses TRBV2 and TRBJ2-2; 7 nucleotides align to TRBD1. Germline lookup yields CDR1 SNHLY and CDR2 FYNNEI. This CDR3 contains 13 residues.

This chain links TRBV28 with TRBJ1-5; 8 nucleotides match TRBD1. Germline V CDR1 and CDR2: MDHEN, SYDVKM. This CDR3 is 15 amino acids long. Trimming cost V 3 bases and J 8 bases; bases outside gene matches: 9. This CDR3 is CASSFPRGQSEPQHF. In DNA form, the CDR3 reads TGTGCCAGCAGTTTTCCCAGGGGGCAGTCAGAGCCCCAGCATTTT.

The chain uses TRBV11-2 and TRBJ1-1; D unclear. Looked up from germline, CDR1 is SGHAT and CDR2 is FQNNGV. There are 14 residues in the CDR3. V gave up 3 bases and J gave up 3 bases, with 11 bases separating them. CDR3 loop: CASSLTWVDTEAFF. The CDR3 DNA reads TGTGCCAGCAGCTTGACATGGGTAGACACTGAAGCTTTCTTT.

This chain joins TRBV15 and TRBJ1-4; 10 positions agree with TRBD1. With 2 bases clipped from V and 8 bases from J, the junction kept 11 bases outside the gene matches. Looked up from germline, CDR1 is LNHNV and CDR2 is YYDKDF (reference sequence). The length of the CDR3 is 17 residues. CDR3 region: CATSRPRGTGAREKLFF. The DNA for the CDR3 is TGTGCCACCAGCAGACCCCGTGGGACAGGGGCCCGAGAAAAACTGTTTTTT.